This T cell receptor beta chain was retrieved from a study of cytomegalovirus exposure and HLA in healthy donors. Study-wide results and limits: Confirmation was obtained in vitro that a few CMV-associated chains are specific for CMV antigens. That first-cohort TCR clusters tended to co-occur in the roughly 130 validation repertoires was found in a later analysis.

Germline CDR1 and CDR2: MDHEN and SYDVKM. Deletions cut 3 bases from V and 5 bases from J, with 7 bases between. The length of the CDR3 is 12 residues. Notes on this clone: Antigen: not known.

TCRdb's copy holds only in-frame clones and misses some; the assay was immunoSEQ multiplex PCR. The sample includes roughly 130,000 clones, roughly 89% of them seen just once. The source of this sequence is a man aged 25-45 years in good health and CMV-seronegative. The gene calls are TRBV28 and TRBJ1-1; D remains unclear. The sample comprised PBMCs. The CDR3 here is CASSLRGTEAFF. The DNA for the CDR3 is TGTGCCAGCAGTTTGCGAGGTACTGAAGCTTTCTTT. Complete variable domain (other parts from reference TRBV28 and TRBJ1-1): DVKVTQSSRYLVKRTGEKVFLECVQDMDHENMFWYRQDPGLGLRLIYFSYDVKMKEKGDIPEGYSVSREKKERFSLILESASTNQTSMYLCASSLRGTEAFFGQGTRLTVV.